This is a list of T cell receptor beta chains from one sample in a study of identical twins. TCRdb redid the calling of the 5' RACE reads with MiXCR, one entry per CDR3 protein. This table holds 1.5 million to 2 million distinct CDR3 sequences, 32% found once. Source material: cord blood. These receptors all come from a newborn girl in good health. CDR3s include the opening cysteine and the closing phenylalanine or tryptophan. Fields, in order: D gene, clone size, V gene, J gene, CDR3 DNA, CDR3 protein. D genes are given only for firm matches. Where a row states a size, it is once, few, many or the class of an expanded clone; other rows omit it.

D gene: -; clone size: -; V gene: TRBV2; J gene: TRBJ2-4; CDR3 DNA: TGTGCCAGCAGGGAGATTAAGTACAAAAACATTCAGTACTTC; CDR3 protein: CASREIKYKNIQYF
D gene: TRBD1; clone size: -; V gene: TRBV2; J gene: TRBJ2-1; CDR3 DNA: TGTGCCAGCAGTGAGACAGGGGGCGGGTACAATAAGCAGTTCTTC; CDR3 protein: CASSETGGGYNKQFF
D gene: TRBD1; clone size: -; V gene: TRBV2; J gene: TRBJ2-7; CDR3 DNA: TGTGCCAGCAGTTCAAATTACAGGGGTGAGGTTTCCTACGAGCAGTACTTC; CDR3 protein: CASSSNYRGEVSYEQYF
D gene: -; clone size: few; V gene: TRBV2; J gene: TRBJ2-5; CDR3 DNA: TGTGCCAGCCGGGCGGGGTTAGGGGAGCAGTACTTC; CDR3 protein: CASRAGLGEQYF
D gene: TRBD1; clone size: -; V gene: TRBV12-3/TRBV12-4; J gene: TRBJ1-1; CDR3 DNA: TGTGCCAGCGGGCCCGACAGGGTGAACACTGAAGCTTTCTTT; CDR3 protein: CASGPDRVNTEAFF
D gene: TRBD1; clone size: few; V gene: TRBV7-9; J gene: TRBJ1-2; CDR3 DNA: TGTGCCAGCAGCTTAGAGGGGGCCAGGGGAAACTATGGCTACACCTTC; CDR3 protein: CASSLEGARGNYGYTF
D gene: -; clone size: many; V gene: TRBV9; J gene: TRBJ1-2; CDR3 DNA: TGTGCCAGCAGCGTAGATTGGTTTGGCTACACCTTC; CDR3 protein: CASSVDWFGYTF
D gene: -; clone size: -; V gene: TRBV10-3; J gene: TRBJ2-1; CDR3 DNA: TGTGCCATCAGTGCAGAGTACAATGAGCAGTTCTTC; CDR3 protein: CAISAEYNEQFF
D gene: -; clone size: -; V gene: TRBV7-2; J gene: TRBJ1-3; CDR3 DNA: TGTGCCAGCAACCCGGGACCGGGCCTGAGAAACACCATATATTTT; CDR3 protein: CASNPGPGLRNTIYF
D gene: -; clone size: -; V gene: TRBV2; J gene: TRBJ1-5; CDR3 DNA: TGTGCCAGCAAGCCCAGGGCGCCTCAGCCCCAGCATTTT; CDR3 protein: CASKPRAPQPQHF
D gene: TRBD1; clone size: -; V gene: TRBV5-1; J gene: TRBJ2-1; CDR3 DNA: TGCGCCAGCAGCTTATGGGCCGGGACAGGGTACAATGAGCAGTTCTTC; CDR3 protein: CASSLWAGTGYNEQFF
D gene: -; clone size: many; V gene: TRBV28; J gene: TRBJ2-7; CDR3 DNA: TGTGCCAGCAAGCCAGGGCCGGGCTCCTACGAGCAGTACTTC; CDR3 protein: CASKPGPGSYEQYF
D gene: -; clone size: -; V gene: TRBV27; J gene: TRBJ2-5; CDR3 DNA: TGTGCCAGCAGTTGGAGACTCAGAGAGACCCAGTACTTC; CDR3 protein: CASSWRLRETQYF
D gene: TRBD2; clone size: few; V gene: TRBV7-7; J gene: TRBJ2-1; CDR3 DNA: TGTGCTAGCAGCTTAGGAGCGGGAGAGTACAATGAGCAGTTCTTC; CDR3 protein: CASSLGAGEYNEQFF
D gene: TRBD1; clone size: -; V gene: TRBV2; J gene: TRBJ1-1; CDR3 DNA: TGTGCCAGCAGTGCCTCAGGGGGCAGAACTGAAGCTTTCTTT; CDR3 protein: CASSASGGRTEAFF
D gene: TRBD2; clone size: few; V gene: TRBV5-1; J gene: TRBJ2-3; CDR3 DNA: TGCGCCAGCAGCTTGGTCGTGGGGGGGTCCGCAGATACGCAGTATTTT; CDR3 protein: CASSLVVGGSADTQYF
D gene: -; clone size: many; V gene: TRBV29-1; J gene: TRBJ2-7; CDR3 DNA: TGCAGCGTTGAAGAAGAAGACGGACCCTACGAGCAGTACTTC; CDR3 protein: CSVEEEDGPYEQYF
D gene: TRBD2; clone size: -; V gene: TRBV4-2; J gene: TRBJ2-7; CDR3 DNA: TGTGCCAGCAGCCAAAGTGGGGGACTAGCGGGGTTCAAGTACGAGCAGTACTTC; CDR3 protein: CASSQSGGLAGFKYEQYF
D gene: -; clone size: few; V gene: TRBV4-1; J gene: TRBJ2-7; CDR3 DNA: TGCGCCAGCAGCCAATTAGGCAGGGTGTCGGACGAGCAGTACTTC; CDR3 protein: CASSQLGRVSDEQYF
D gene: -; clone size: few; V gene: TRBV10-3; J gene: TRBJ2-5; CDR3 DNA: TGTGCCATCAGTGGGAGAGAGGGAGAGACCCAGTACTTC; CDR3 protein: CAISGREGETQYF
D gene: TRBD1; clone size: few; V gene: TRBV2; J gene: TRBJ2-5; CDR3 DNA: TGTGCCAGCAGTGCGGGACAGGGAGAGACCCAGTACTTC; CDR3 protein: CASSAGQGETQYF
D gene: -; clone size: once; V gene: TRBV9; J gene: TRBJ2-1; CDR3 DNA: TGTGCCAGCAGCGTAGGAATGAGGGACAAGGGCAATGAGCAGTTCTTC; CDR3 protein: CASSVGMRDKGNEQFF
D gene: -; clone size: few; V gene: TRBV20-1; J gene: TRBJ1-4; CDR3 DNA: TGCAGTGCTAGAGATGACCTTGGGGAGGGAGCTAATGAAAAACTGTTTTTT; CDR3 protein: CSARDDLGEGANEKLFF
D gene: -; clone size: -; V gene: TRBV7-6; J gene: TRBJ1-4; CDR3 DNA: TGTGCCAGCAGCTCAGTACATCGAGGGGGTGAAAAACTGTTTTTT; CDR3 protein: CASSSVHRGGEKLFF
D gene: -; clone size: -; V gene: TRBV21-1; J gene: TRBJ1-5; CDR3 DNA: TGTGCCAGCAGCAAAGGCAGTCCAGGGTACGGGAATCAGCCCCAGCATTTT; CDR3 protein: CASSKGSPGYGNQPQHF
D gene: -; clone size: few; V gene: TRBV5-6; J gene: TRBJ1-4; CDR3 DNA: TGTGCCAGCAGTCCGGTCCGCGGAAAACTGTTTTTT; CDR3 protein: CASSPVRGKLFF
D gene: TRBD1; clone size: few; V gene: TRBV20-1; J gene: TRBJ1-2; CDR3 DNA: TGCAGTGCTAGACAAAGGGACAGAGCTAACTATGGCTACACCTTC; CDR3 protein: CSARQRDRANYGYTF
D gene: -; clone size: -; V gene: TRBV15; J gene: TRBJ2-1; CDR3 DNA: TGTGCCACCAGCAGAGATTATGCGGGGCCATACAATGAGCAGTTCTTC; CDR3 protein: CATSRDYAGPYNEQFF
D gene: -; clone size: -; V gene: TRBV21-1; J gene: TRBJ1-5; CDR3 DNA: TGTGCCAGCCTCCTCCAGGGGGCCGGCAATCAGCCCCAGCATTTT; CDR3 protein: CASLLQGAGNQPQHF
D gene: -; clone size: -; V gene: TRBV28; J gene: TRBJ2-3; CDR3 DNA: TGTGCCAGCAGTTTACCGACAGCCCTCACAGATACGCAGTATTTT; CDR3 protein: CASSLPTALTDTQYF
D gene: -; clone size: -; V gene: TRBV20-1; J gene: TRBJ2-5; CDR3 DNA: TGCAGTGCTAGGTCTGGAAAAGAGACCCAGTACTTC; CDR3 protein: CSARSGKETQYF
D gene: TRBD1; clone size: -; V gene: TRBV7-2; J gene: TRBJ1-6; CDR3 DNA: TGTGCCAGCAGCTTAAATGTGGGCAGGGGGGATTCACCCCTCCACTTT; CDR3 protein: CASSLNVGRGDSPLHF
D gene: -; clone size: -; V gene: TRBV10-3; J gene: TRBJ1-1; CDR3 DNA: TGTGCCATCAGTGAGTCGAAGGCAGTACTTAGTGAAGCTTTCTTT; CDR3 protein: CAISESKAVLSEAFF
D gene: TRBD2; clone size: few; V gene: TRBV20-1; J gene: TRBJ2-7; CDR3 DNA: TGCAGTGCTAGTCCTGCTAGCGGGAGGGCCTACGAGCAGTACTTC; CDR3 protein: CSASPASGRAYEQYF
D gene: -; clone size: -; V gene: TRBV12-3/TRBV12-4; J gene: TRBJ2-7; CDR3 DNA: TGTGCCAGCAGCTGGGACTTCGCCTACGAGCAGTACTTC; CDR3 protein: CASSWDFAYEQYF
D gene: -; clone size: -; V gene: TRBV10-3; J gene: TRBJ2-7; CDR3 DNA: TGTGCCAGCCAGCAGGGGTTAGACTACGAGCAGTACTTC; CDR3 protein: CASQQGLDYEQYF
D gene: -; clone size: -; V gene: TRBV19; J gene: TRBJ2-1; CDR3 DNA: TGTGCCAGTAGTACCCTAACGGGGGCTTACAATGAGCAGTTCTTC; CDR3 protein: CASSTLTGAYNEQFF
D gene: -; clone size: -; V gene: TRBV29-1; J gene: TRBJ2-5; CDR3 DNA: TGCAGCGTTGAAGATCTGGACAGCTCCCACAATGAGCAGTACTTC; CDR3 protein: CSVEDLDSSHNEQYF
D gene: -; clone size: many; V gene: TRBV2; J gene: TRBJ1-2; CDR3 DNA: TGTGCCAGCAGTGAACAGGATGGCTACACCTTC; CDR3 protein: CASSEQDGYTF
D gene: -; clone size: many; V gene: TRBV12-3/TRBV12-4; J gene: TRBJ2-7; CDR3 DNA: TGTGCCAGCAGTCGAGTCCCCTACGAGCAGTACTTC; CDR3 protein: CASSRVPYEQYF
D gene: -; clone size: few; V gene: TRBV7-2; J gene: TRBJ1-5; CDR3 DNA: TGTGCCAGCAGCTTAGAGGCAGTTTATAGCAATCAGCCCCAGCATTTT; CDR3 protein: CASSLEAVYSNQPQHF
D gene: -; clone size: many; V gene: TRBV2; J gene: TRBJ2-1; CDR3 DNA: TGTGCCAGCCGACGGACACCCTTTTACAATGAGCAGTTCTTC; CDR3 protein: CASRRTPFYNEQFF
D gene: -; clone size: -; V gene: TRBV4-2; J gene: TRBJ1-2; CDR3 DNA: TGTGCCAGCAGCCACCTTAGGACAACGGCGAATGGCTACACCTTC; CDR3 protein: CASSHLRTTANGYTF
D gene: -; clone size: few; V gene: TRBV2; J gene: TRBJ1-1; CDR3 DNA: TGTGCCAGCAGTGAAGGGGGTTTCGCTGAAGCTTTCTTT; CDR3 protein: CASSEGGFAEAFF
D gene: -; clone size: many; V gene: TRBV12-3/TRBV12-4; J gene: TRBJ2-5; CDR3 DNA: TGTGCCAGCAGTTTAAGGCGGCAAGAGACCCAGTACTTC; CDR3 protein: CASSLRRQETQYF
D gene: -; clone size: few; V gene: TRBV12-3/TRBV12-4; J gene: TRBJ1-2; CDR3 DNA: TGTGCCAGCAGTTTAAAGGGGGTCCCCAACTATGGCTACACCTTC; CDR3 protein: CASSLKGVPNYGYTF
D gene: -; clone size: -; V gene: TRBV2; J gene: TRBJ2-7; CDR3 DNA: TGTGCCAGCATTGTCGACAGTACTTTTCCCTACGAGCAGTACTTC; CDR3 protein: CASIVDSTFPYEQYF
D gene: -; clone size: -; V gene: TRBV27; J gene: TRBJ2-5; CDR3 DNA: TGTGCCAGCAGTCGGCTAGCCGCCCAAGAGACCCAGTACTTC; CDR3 protein: CASSRLAAQETQYF
D gene: -; clone size: few; V gene: TRBV9; J gene: TRBJ1-1; CDR3 DNA: TGTGCCAGCAGCGTAGAGGTGAGTCCGAACACTGAAGCTTTCTTT; CDR3 protein: CASSVEVSPNTEAFF